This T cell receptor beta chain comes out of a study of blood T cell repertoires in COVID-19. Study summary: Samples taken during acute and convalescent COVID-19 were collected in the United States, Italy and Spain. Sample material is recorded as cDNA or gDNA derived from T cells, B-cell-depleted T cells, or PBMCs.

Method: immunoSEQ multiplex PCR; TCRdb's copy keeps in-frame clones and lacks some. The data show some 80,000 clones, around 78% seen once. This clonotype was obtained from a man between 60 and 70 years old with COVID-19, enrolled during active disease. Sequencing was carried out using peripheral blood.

CDR3 sequence: CASSPGTGGLDTQYF. CDR3 nucleotides: TGTGCCAGCAGCCCCGGGACAGGGGGCCTAGATACGCAGTATTTT. The V and J genes are TRBV7-9 and TRBJ2-3; 12 bases map to TRBD1. Per germline, CDR1 SEHNR and CDR2 FQNEAQ (reference sequence). The CDR3 is 15 amino acids. V dropped 5 bases and J dropped 5; count of bases not matched to a gene: 5. Full variable domain (outside the CDR3, taken from reference TRBV7-9 and TRBJ2-3): DTGVSQNPRHKITKRGQNVTFRCDPISEHNRLYWYRQTLGQGPEFLTYFQNEAQLEKSRLLSDRFSAERPKGSFSTLEIQRTEQGDSAMYLCASSPGTGGLDTQYFGPGTRLTVL.